This T cell receptor beta chain was obtained from a study of T cells in localized non-small cell lung cancer. Assay used: immunoSEQ multiplex PCR; TCRdb lists only in-frame clones, some missing. The table includes around 96,000 clones, roughly 93% detected once. The CDR3 loop spans 11 amino acids. V was clipped by 8 bases and J by 6 bases, with 11 bases between them. Germline CDR1 and CDR2: MNHNY and SVGAGI (reference sequence). A remark on this clone: Its matching antigen is unknown.

Whole-study results and caveats: Multi-region tumor sequencing was not done, so intratumor heterogeneity could not be excluded.

The sample in question was PBMCs, obtained before any cancer treatment. The chain has TRBV6-6 and TRBJ2-7; TRBD2 might be the D (5 bases). The TCR originated in a woman aged 35-75 years with stage II squamous cell lung carcinoma. The CDR3 bases are TGTGCCAGCGGGAGCGGAGGCGAGCAGTACTTC. Translated, it gives CASGSGGEQYF.